The 8 T cell receptor beta chains below were found in one sample sequenced in a study of Tregs in tolerant kidney transplant recipients. After around six days with irradiated graft donor PBMCs, CFSE-labeled recipient PBMCs were FACS-sorted. Assay: immunoSEQ multiplex PCR; the TCRdb copy retains only in-frame clones and omits some. Of about 15,000 clones detected, around half appear once; the ten largest clones hold 3% to 4%. No antigens are known for them. Sequences were derived from CD4+ T cells from blood cultured with allogeneic cells, sampled before the transplant. The source of these receptors is a human patient who received a combined kidney and bone marrow transplant.

The chain combines TRBV6-5 with TRBJ2-4; D is unclear. Germline CDR1 reads MNHEY; CDR2 reads SVGAGI. This CDR3 contains 11 residues. Trimming pared 5 bases from V and 4 bases from J, leaving 3 bases between. The CDR3 sequence: CASSQKNIQYF. The CDR3 coding sequence is TGTGCCAGCAGTCAAAAAAACATTCAGTACTTC.

This chain connects TRBV10-3 to TRBJ2-5; TRBD1 aligns across 9 bases. CDR3 size: 13 residues. Per germline, CDR1 ENHRY and CDR2 SYGVKD. J gave up 5 bases and V 10 bases, and 8 bases lay outside the gene matches. In DNA, the CDR3 is TGTGCCAGCCACAGGGGGCGGGAGGAGACCCAGTACTTC. Protein sequence: CASHRGREETQYF.

In DNA form, the CDR3 reads TGTGCCAGCAGCTCGGCGGACAGGGGGCTTATTGAAGCTTTCTTT. Its protein is CASSSADRGLIEAFF. This rearrangement joins TRBV7-2 to TRBJ1-1, with 11 bases identical to TRBD1. The germline V gene has CDR1 SGHTA and CDR2 FQGNSA. J was trimmed by 7 bases and V by 4 bases; bases with no gene match: 8. The CDR3 is made up of 15 amino acids.

This clone turned up a few times. The chain recombines TRBV7-2 with TRBJ2-7; 12 bases are a match to TRBD2. The CDR3 spans 15 residues. Germline loops: CDR1 SGHTA, CDR2 FQGNSA. V gave up 3 bases and J gave up 3 bases; unmatched junction bases: 3. In DNA, the CDR3 is TGTGCCAGCAGCTTTCTAGCGGGAGGGGTCTACGAGCAGTACTTC. Its protein product is CASSFLAGGVYEQYF.

By share, this clone counts as medium-sized. This chain connects TRBV5-1 to TRBJ2-5; 10 nucleotides match TRBD2. Germline CDR1 SGHRS, CDR2 YFSETQ. The junction had 13 bases not matched to a gene; V was cut back by 4 bases and J by 4 bases. There are 17 residues in the CDR3. The chain's CDR3 is CASSPNQLAGLGETQYF. In DNA, the CDR3 is TGCGCCAGCAGCCCTAACCAACTAGCGGGATTGGGAGAGACCCAGTACTTC.

This clone came up a few times. The chain joins TRBV7-9 to TRBJ2-5; possibly TRBD2 for D (5 bases). The length of the CDR3 is 16 residues. Germline CDR1 and CDR2: SEHNR and FQNEAQ (reference sequence). Trimming left V 1 base short and J 3 bases short, with 15 bases between. The CDR3 DNA reads TGTGCCAGCAGCTTAGGTTTGAGTACAGCGGAAGAGACCCAGTACTTC. Translating it yields CASSLGLSTAEETQYF.

This clone occurred a few times. CDR3 amino acids: CASSYLAGGVYEQYF. Written as DNA, the CDR3 is TGTGCCAGCAGTTACCTAGCGGGAGGTGTCTACGAGCAGTACTTC. V usage is TRBV6-6 and J usage is TRBJ2-7, with TRBD2 matching 11 bases. V lost 2 bases, J lost 3 bases, and 3 bases stayed unmatched. The CDR3 covers 15 residues. The germline V gene has CDR1 MNHNY and CDR2 SVGAGI (reference sequence).

The chain employs TRBV6-5 and TRBJ1-5; D remains ambiguous. The CDR3 has 14 residues. V lost 2 bases to trimming and J lost 3 bases, with 8 bases between them. CDR1 and CDR2 from the germline V gene are MNHEY and SVGAGI. CDR3 loop: CASSYTASNQPQHF. CDR3 nucleotide sequence: TGTGCCAGCAGTTACACTGCTTCCAATCAGCCCCAGCATTTT.